Sequencing of this TCR beta chain was carried out in a study of T cell clusters in autoimmune cytopenias. Each sample's input was around 270 ng genomic DNA, 38,000 or so genome equivalents. TRB was amplified by touch-down multiplex PCR, primer pools A and B combined. For each CDR3 protein, TCRdb gives one entry from its re-call of the multiplex PCR reads, without DNA. Its listing shows thousands of distinct CDR3 sequences. These data were also filed under a second study, of T cell repertoires in aging, cancer and after chemotherapy.

Sequenced sample: peripheral blood. This sequence originates from a human donor in good health.

This CDR3 reads CASSPKGSGGNYNEQFF. This chain links TRBV18 with TRBJ2-1; TCRdb's D call, TRBD1, is unchecked because there is no DNA. This CDR3 is 17 amino acids long. CDR1 and CDR2 (germline): KGHSH, LQKENI.